This is a list of T cell receptor beta chains from one sample in a study of blood T cell repertoires in COVID-19. Measured with immunoSEQ multiplex PCR; TCRdb has only the in-frame clones, and not every one. The sample comprises some 85,000 clones, under 80% of which are singletons, and around 19% rests with the top ten. Specimen: peripheral blood. These receptors were obtained from a woman aged 80 or older with active or convalescent COVID-19. Each CDR3 is given with its conserved first and last residue. A D gene is named only where the DNA matches it firmly. For some rows the clone size is stated as once, few or many, or as a class when expanded; others skip it.

v_gene	abundance	j_gene	d_gene	CDR3aa	CDR3nt
TRBV2	.	TRBJ2-2	TRBD2	CATRLGTSEISGELFF	TGTGCCACCCGACTGGGAACTAGCGAAATTTCCGGGGAGCTGTTTTTT
TRBV10-1	.	TRBJ1-4	.	CASRGRGNEKLFF	TGCGCCAGCAGGGGAAGGGGTAATGAAAAACTGTTTTTT
TRBV6-5	.	TRBJ1-1	TRBD1	CASSKPGGTEAFF	TGTGCCAGCAGTAAACCAGGGGGGACTGAAGCTTTCTTT
TRBV15	.	TRBJ2-1	.	CATSTLRGDEQFF	TGTGCCACCAGCACCCTCCGGGGAGATGAGCAGTTCTTC
TRBV7-2	.	TRBJ2-1	.	CASSSSPTGGPNEQFF	TGTGCCAGCAGCTCGAGCCCCACGGGGGGCCCCAATGAGCAGTTCTTC
TRBV7-2	.	TRBJ2-1	TRBD1	CASSLRDSLSWNEQFF	TGTGCCAGCAGCTTGAGGGACAGCCTCTCATGGAATGAGCAGTTCTTC
TRBV12-5	few	TRBJ1-1	TRBD1	CASAGPAGGFEAFF	TGTGCTAGTGCCGGACCAGCAGGGGGATTTGAAGCTTTCTTT
TRBV28	.	TRBJ1-1	.	CASSFPLGSGESEAFF	TGTGCCAGCAGTTTTCCCCTGGGGTCCGGGGAGAGTGAAGCTTTCTTT
TRBV6-1	.	TRBJ2-3	TRBD1	CASSEQGASDTQYF	TGTGCCAGCAGTGAACAGGGGGCGTCAGATACGCAGTATTTT
TRBV24-1	.	TRBJ1-5	.	CATSDQVDSQPQHF	TGTGCCACCAGTGATCAGGTGGATAGTCAGCCCCAGCATTTT
TRBV7-2	.	TRBJ2-7	TRBD1	CASSFYPDRGDYEQYF	TGTGCCAGCAGCTTTTACCCGGACAGGGGAGACTACGAGCAGTACTTC
TRBV6-1	.	TRBJ2-5	TRBD1	CASSEQDRGGRETQYF	TGTGCCAGCAGTGAACAGGACAGGGGTGGGAGAGAGACCCAGTACTTC
TRBV4-3	.	TRBJ2-1	.	CASSLLSGRTDNEQFF	TGCGCCAGCAGCCTTCTTAGTGGGAGAACAGACAATGAGCAGTTCTTC
TRBV7-7	.	TRBJ1-5	TRBD1	CASPFGGQGNNQPQHF	TGTGCTAGTCCATTTGGAGGACAGGGGAACAATCAGCCCCAGCATTTT
TRBV9	.	TRBJ1-2	.	CASSPSGGRTYGYTF	TGTGCCAGCAGCCCGAGCGGGGGCCGAACCTATGGCTACACCTTC
TRBV20-1	.	TRBJ1-2	TRBD1	CSAGTGVGYTF	TGCAGTGCAGGGACAGGGGTCGGCTACACCTTC
TRBV5-4	.	TRBJ2-3	.	CASSSPGLSTDTQYF	TGTGCCAGCAGCTCCCCGGGACTCAGCACAGATACGCAGTATTTT
TRBV11-2	.	TRBJ2-1	.	CASSLERTEQFF	TGTGCCAGCAGCTTAGAGCGGACAGAGCAGTTCTTC
TRBV5-4	.	TRBJ2-3	TRBD2	CASSFRTSGGTDTQYF	TGTGCCAGCAGCTTTCGGACTAGCGGGGGAACAGATACGCAGTATTTT
TRBV5-1	.	TRBJ2-2	.	CASSPYQGNTGELFF	TGCGCCAGCAGTCCTTACCAGGGGAACACCGGGGAGCTGTTTTTT
TRBV6-5	many	TRBJ1-6	.	CASSQTVPYNSPLHF	TGTGCCAGCAGCCAGACTGTCCCTTATAATTCACCCCTCCACTTT
TRBV28	.	TRBJ1-4	TRBD1	CATFGGQGVYEKLFF	TGTGCCACCTTCGGAGGGCAGGGGGTTTATGAAAAACTGTTTTTT
TRBV19	once	TRBJ1-5	TRBD1	CASTDRGEGQPQHF	TGTGCCAGTACGGACAGGGGAGAAGGTCAGCCCCAGCATTTT
TRBV9	.	TRBJ2-1	TRBD2	CASSSSGGHNEQFF	TGTGCCAGCAGCTCCAGCGGGGGGCACAATGAGCAGTTCTTC